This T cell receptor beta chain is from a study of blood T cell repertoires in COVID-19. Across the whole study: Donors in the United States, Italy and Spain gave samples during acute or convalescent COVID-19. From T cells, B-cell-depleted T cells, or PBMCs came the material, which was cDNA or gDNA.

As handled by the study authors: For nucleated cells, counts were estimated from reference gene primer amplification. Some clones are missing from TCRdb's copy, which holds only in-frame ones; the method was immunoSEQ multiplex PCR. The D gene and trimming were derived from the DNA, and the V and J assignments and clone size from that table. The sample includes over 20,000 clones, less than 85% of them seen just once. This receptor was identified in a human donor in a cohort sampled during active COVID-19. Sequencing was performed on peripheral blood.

The CDR3 DNA follows: TGTGCCAGCAGTTACCCACAACTAGCGGGGGGCCCAGATACGCAGTATTTT. Its protein product is CASSYPQLAGGPDTQYF. The chain is built from TRBV27 and TRBJ2-3; 12 nucleotides align to TRBD2. The CDR3 spans 17 residues. Losses at the gene ends were 4 bases for V and 4 bases for J; bases not matched to a gene: 9. CDR1 and CDR2 (germline): MNHEY, SMNVEV (reference sequence).